These 25 T cell receptor beta chains share one sample of origin, sequenced in a study of cytomegalovirus exposure and HLA in healthy donors. Primers for the PCR totalled 60 Vbeta and 13 Jbeta. This table comes from immunoSEQ multiplex PCR, and its TCRdb copy is limited to in-frame clones, with some not included. The table lists approximately 180,000 clones, 75% of them singletons. Sequenced material: PBMCs. The receptors derive from a male donor in good health and CMV-seronegative.

The chain links TRBV19 to TRBJ1-1; no clear D. CDR3 size: 12 residues. Germline assignment: CDR1 LNHDA and CDR2 SQIVND (reference sequence). Trimming cost V 4 bases and J 0 bases, with 3 bases left between them. DNA for the CDR3: TGTGCCAGTAGTAACTTGAACACTGAAGCTTTCTTT. This sequence encodes CASSNLNTEAFF.

In its sample, this clone was seen a few times. The chain is built from TRBV5-1 and TRBJ1-3; D call uncertain. CDR1 SGHRS and CDR2 YFSETQ come from the germline V gene. The V end lost 4 bases, the J end lost 0 bases, and 5 bases lay between the germline ends. The CDR3 spans 13 residues. The CDR3 DNA sequence: TGCGCCAGCAGCGACACCTCTGGAAACACCATATATTTT. Translation gives CASSDTSGNTIYF.

V is TRBV5-5 and J is TRBJ1-5; D call uncertain. This CDR3 has 15 residues. With 0 bases removed from V and 4 bases from J, the gap between germline ends came to 11 bases. Germline CDR1 and CDR2: SGHKS and YYEKEE (reference sequence). CDR3 sequence reads: CASSLGEGQNQPQHF. The CDR3 DNA reads TGTGCCAGCAGCTTGGGGGAGGGTCAGAATCAGCCCCAGCATTTT.

Comment on this clone: Additional DNA sequences in this sample encode the identical CDR3. The J gene is TRBJ2-1, the V gene TRBV5-1; 8 bases line up with TRBD2. This CDR3 has 15 residues. After removal of 0 bases from V and 3 bases from J, the junction contained 2 bases not matched to a gene. Germline CDR1 and CDR2: SGHRS and YFSETQ. Written as DNA, the CDR3 is TGCGCCAGCAGCTTGGTACTAGCGGACTACAATGAGCAGTTCTTC. Encoded protein: CASSLVLADYNEQFF.

V is TRBV30 and J is TRBJ1-6; TRBD1 matches 7 bases. CDR1 is GTSNPN and CDR2 is SVGIG in the germline V gene (reference sequence). The CDR3 has 15 residues. V gave up 3 bases and J gave up 10 bases; unmatched junction bases: 12. CDR3 bases: TGTGCCTGGAGCTCCCGGGACAGAAGTTGGTCACCCCTCCACTTT. It specifies CAWSSRDRSWSPLHF.

This chain joins TRBV6-5 and TRBJ1-5; a possible D gene is TRBD1 (5 bases). The germline gives CDR1 MNHEY, CDR2 SVGAGI. V lost 5 bases and J 7 bases, leaving 15 bases between the germline ends. This CDR3 spans 14 amino acids. This CDR3 is CASSRSEGRQPQHF. The CDR3 DNA follows: TGTGCCAGCAGTCGGTCGGAGGGGAGGCAGCCCCAGCATTTT.

J is TRBJ1-3 and V is TRBV4-1, with D maybe TRBD1 (5 bases). The V end was cut by 4 bases, the J end by 8 bases, with 18 bases between. CDR1 and CDR2 (germline): MGHRA, YSYEKL. This CDR3 comprises 15 residues. The DNA of the CDR3 is TGCGCCAGCAGCCGAAGAGGTGCAGGGCAAGACACCATATATTTT. It encodes CASSRRGAGQDTIYF.

The chain joins TRBV4-3 to TRBJ1-5; D not certain. Germline V lookup: CDR1 LGHNA, CDR2 YSLEER. Trimming pared 0 bases from V and 4 bases from J, leaving 10 bases between. The CDR3 spans 15 residues. The CDR3 bases are TGCGCCAGCAGCCAAGATCAGGTCTCGAATCAGCCCCAGCATTTT. Encoded protein: CASSQDQVSNQPQHF.

The chain couples TRBV4-3 to TRBJ2-3; 8 nucleotides match TRBD1. This CDR3 has 18 amino acids. Germline CDR1 reads LGHNA; CDR2 reads YSLEER. V was clipped by 3 bases and J by 0 bases; unmatched bases: 11. This chain's CDR3 is CASSQGTGSSPSTDTQYF. The CDR3 region has the DNA TGCGCCAGCAGCCAGGGGACAGGTTCTTCCCCTAGCACAGATACGCAGTATTTT.

CDR3 DNA: TGCGCCAGCAGCCAAGACCGGGACAGCGCGGGAGCTTTCTTT. As protein: CASSQDRDSAGAFF. This chain uses TRBV4-1 with TRBJ1-1; 7 nucleotides match TRBD1. Germline V CDR1 and CDR2: MGHRA, YSYEKL. V trimming: 0 bases; J trimming: 10 bases; junction bases outside the gene matches: 8. CDR3 length equals 14 residues.

For the CDR3, the DNA is TGTGCCAGCAGACTTACAGGGGGCCCTGGAAACACCATATATTTT. Translation gives CASRLTGGPGNTIYF. This chain links TRBV6-6 with TRBJ1-3; 9 bases fit TRBD1. This CDR3 is built from 15 residues. V shed 6 bases and J 2 bases; nucleotides not matched to a gene: 5. Germline loops: CDR1 MNHNY, CDR2 SVGAGI (reference sequence).

The chain joins TRBV4-1 to TRBJ2-2, with unresolved D. V lost 4 bases and J lost 6, with 9 bases in between. The CDR3 has 13 residues. In germline, CDR1 is MGHRA, CDR2 YSYEKL. Here the CDR3 DNA reads TGCGCCAGCAGCCGAATAGTCGCCGGGGAGCTGTTTTTT. It specifies CASSRIVAGELFF.

The CDR3 DNA sequence: TGTGCCAGCAGTTCCCGGCCAGCAGCCAGACTAGCGATACGTAATGAGCAGTTCTTC. The encoded protein is CASSSRPAARLAIRNEQFF. The rearrangement links TRBV27 to TRBJ2-1; 8 positions agree with TRBD2. J lost 7 bases, V lost 4 bases, and 21 bases had no gene match. The CDR3 is 19 residues long. CDR1 is MNHEY and CDR2 is SMNVEV in the germline V gene (reference sequence).

The sample holds a few counts of this clone. The chain couples TRBV28 to TRBJ1-5; D remains unclear. V shed 4 bases and J shed 4 bases, with 5 bases lying between them. The CDR3 totals 12 residues. Germline V gene data show CDR1 as MDHEN and CDR2 as SYDVKM. In DNA form, the CDR3 reads TGTGCCAGCAGTTCCAGGAATCAGCCCCAGCATTTT. Amino acid sequence: CASSSRNQPQHF.

About this clone: An end of the junction differs from the germline gene, which may be a read error. This chain joins TRBV20-1 and TRBJ2-7, with 7 positions matching TRBD2. This CDR3 contains 10 residues. The germline V gene has CDR1 DFQATT and CDR2 SNEGSKA (reference sequence). The CDR3 DNA is TGCAGTGCTAGGGGCGGGAGTGAAAAATTC. It encodes CSARGGSEKF.

This clone was counted a single time. The chain joins TRBV9 to TRBJ2-1; unclear D gene. Looked up from germline, CDR1 is SGDLS and CDR2 is YYNGEE. V lost 4 bases, J lost 8 bases, and 16 bases lay in between. This CDR3 region has 14 residues. CDR3 bases: TGTGCCAGCAGCTACCGATCATCCGGTGATGAGCAGTTCTTC. Translating gives CASSYRSSGDEQFF.

This clone was recorded a few times. V and J are TRBV19 and TRBJ1-2, with TRBD1 matching 10 bases. Germline V gives CDR1 LNHDA, CDR2 SQIVND (reference sequence). V lost 1 base and J lost 2; bases outside the gene matches: 4. The CDR3 loop spans 16 amino acids. The DNA of the CDR3 is TGTGCCAGTAGTATAGGGACAGGGGGAGAAAACTATGGCTACACCTTC. It translates to CASSIGTGGENYGYTF. Full variable domain (outside the CDR3, taken from reference TRBV19 and TRBJ1-2): DGGITQSPKYLFRKEGQNVTLSCEQNLNHDAMYWYRQDPGQGLRLIYYSQIVNDFQKGDIAEGYSVSREKKESFPLTVTSAQKNPTAFYLCASSIGTGGENYGYTFGSGTRLTVV.

Only one count was recorded for this clone. This chain links TRBV4-1 with TRBJ1-1; TRBD1 matches 8 bases. The CDR3 contains 15 residues. The junction had 1 base not matched to a gene; V was cut back by 0 bases and J by 1 base. Per the germline V gene, CDR1 is MGHRA and CDR2 is YSYEKL. The CDR3 loop reads CASSQDGTGNTEAFF. The CDR3 DNA is TGCGCCAGCAGCCAAGACGGGACAGGGAACACTGAAGCTTTCTTT.

The V call is TRBV19, the J call TRBJ2-5; D remains ambiguous. The germline CDR1 and CDR2 sequences are LNHDA and SQIVND (reference sequence). With 1 base removed from V and 5 bases from J, the gap between germline ends came to 8 bases. CDR3 length equals 13 residues. CDR3 nucleotide sequence: TGTGCCAGTAGTATAGTTCAGTTGGAGACCCAGTACTTC. Its translation is CASSIVQLETQYF.

The chain couples TRBV18 to TRBJ1-5; D might be TRBD1 (6 bases). Germline CDR1 is KGHSH and CDR2 is LQKENI. The CDR3 sequence is 15 residues long. Trimming shortened V by 0 bases and J by 3 bases, and 9 bases separated the two germline ends. The CDR3 loop reads CASSPPTGFNQPQHF. Here the CDR3 DNA reads TGTGCCAGCTCACCACCAACAGGGTTCAATCAGCCCCAGCATTTT.

The chain carries TRBV5-1 and TRBJ1-1; the D gene is possibly TRBD1 (5 bases). V was trimmed by 1 base and J by 1 base, leaving 8 bases between them. Germline loops: CDR1 SGHRS, CDR2 YFSETQ. The CDR3 is made up of 14 amino acids. Written as DNA, the CDR3 is TGCGCCAGCAGCTTGTCGGGGGGGAACACTGAAGCTTTCTTT. Its translation is CASSLSGGNTEAFF. The full variable domain, rest sourced from reference TRBV5-1 and TRBJ1-1, is KAGVTQTPRYLIKTRGQQVTLSCSPISGHRSVSWYQQTPGQGLQFLFEYFSETQRNKGNFPGRFSGRQFSNSRSEMNVSTLELGDSALYLCASSLSGGNTEAFFGQGTRLTVV.

This rearrangement joins TRBV5-1 to TRBJ2-1; D is unresolved. V dropped 7 bases and J dropped 0 bases, with 14 bases sitting between them. The germline V gene has CDR1 SGHRS and CDR2 YFSETQ. The CDR3 sequence is 15 residues long. The CDR3: CASRTGESSYNEQFF. CDR3 sequence (DNA): TGCGCCAGCCGAACCGGAGAGAGCTCCTACAATGAGCAGTTCTTC.

The chain carries TRBV7-2 and TRBJ1-5; D unclear. The germline V gene has CDR1 SGHTA and CDR2 FQGNSA. Trimming removed 3 bases at V and 1 base at J, with 13 bases between. The CDR3 covers 16 residues. The CDR3 is CASSFRTPASNQPQHF. The CDR3 region has the DNA TGTGCCAGCAGCTTCAGGACTCCTGCGAGCAATCAGCCCCAGCATTTT.

The gene calls are TRBV12-5 and TRBJ2-2, with D perhaps TRBD2 (5 bases). The V and J ends lost 8 bases and 5 bases respectively, with 18 bases between them. Germline values: CDR1 LGHNT, CDR2 FRNRAP. The CDR3 has 15 residues. CDR3 amino acids: CASRGWASGTGELFF. CDR3 bases: TGTGCTAGTCGGGGTTGGGCCTCGGGGACCGGGGAGCTGTTTTTT.

The genes are TRBV18 and TRBJ1-5, with no clear D. Germline V gene data show CDR1 as KGHSH and CDR2 as LQKENI. Trimming pared 2 bases from V and 5 bases from J, leaving 16 bases between. The CDR3 has 16 amino acids. CDR3 coding DNA: TGTGCCAGCTCACCAGAAGGAAGACCCCAGGATCAGCCCCAGCATTTT. This encodes CASSPEGRPQDQPQHF. Together with reference TRBV18 and TRBJ1-5, the CDR3 gives the full variable domain: NAGVMQNPRHLVRRRGQEARLRCSPMKGHSHVYWYRQLPEEGLKFMVYLQKENIIDESGMPKERFSAEFPKEGPSILRIQQVVRGDSAAYFCASSPEGRPQDQPQHFGDGTRLSIL.